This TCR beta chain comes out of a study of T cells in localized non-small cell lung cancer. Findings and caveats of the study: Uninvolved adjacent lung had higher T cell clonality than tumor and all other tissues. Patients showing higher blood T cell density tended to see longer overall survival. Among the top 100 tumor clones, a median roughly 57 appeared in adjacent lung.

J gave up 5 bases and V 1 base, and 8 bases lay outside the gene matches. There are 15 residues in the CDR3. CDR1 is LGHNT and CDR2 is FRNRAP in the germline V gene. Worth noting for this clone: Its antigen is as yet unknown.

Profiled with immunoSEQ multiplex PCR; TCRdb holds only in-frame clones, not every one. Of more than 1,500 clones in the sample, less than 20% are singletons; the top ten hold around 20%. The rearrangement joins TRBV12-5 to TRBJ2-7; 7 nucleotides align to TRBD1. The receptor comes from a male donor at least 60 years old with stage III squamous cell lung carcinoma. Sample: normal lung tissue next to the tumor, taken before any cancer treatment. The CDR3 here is CASGLAIDRVHEQYF. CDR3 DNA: TGTGCTAGTGGTTTGGCTATTGACAGGGTCCACGAGCAGTACTTC. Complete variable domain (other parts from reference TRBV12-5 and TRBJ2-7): DARVTQTPRHKVTEMGQEVTMRCQPILGHNTVFWYRQTMMQGLELLAYFRNRAPLDDSGMPKDRFSAEMPDATLATLKIQPSEPRDSAVYFCASGLAIDRVHEQYFGPGTRLTVT.